The TCR beta chain under discussion was sequenced for a study of blood T cell repertoires in COVID-19. Study details: The samples span acute and convalescent COVID-19 from the United States, Italy and Spain. Sample material is recorded as cDNA or gDNA derived from T cells, B-cell-depleted T cells, or PBMCs.

Under the authors' procedure: Amplification of reference gene primers was used by the study to estimate nucleated cell counts. Sequenced by immunoSEQ multiplex PCR; TCRdb stores in-frame clones only, minus some. That table gives V, J and clone size, and the DNA gave D and trimming. This table holds some 220,000 clones, around 84% found once. CDR1 SGHRS and CDR2 YFSETQ come from the germline V gene. This CDR3 contains 14 residues. V gave up 7 bases and J gave up 0 bases, with 10 bases separating them. The chain recombines TRBV5-1 with TRBJ2-2; D is unresolved. The receptor comes from an elderly woman with active or convalescent COVID-19. Sample: peripheral blood. The CDR3: CASGTTTNTGELFF. CDR3 coding DNA: TGCGCCAGCGGTACTACTACGAACACCGGGGAGCTGTTTTTT.